Listed here are 32 T cell receptor beta chains from one sample, sequenced in a study of blood T cell repertoires in COVID-19 (dated by TCRdb to between 2020 and 2021). The method behind the library was the immunoSEQ multiplex PCR assay. The source is immuneACCESS, and TCRdb retained only in-frame sequences with V and J called. Part of the clones is not carried over; for the studies checked, unresolved V genes explain less than half of this, and the remainder is unexplained. For this sample there are approximately 270,000 clones; approximately 89% appear just once. The ten largest clones take up roughly 8% of the sample. Sequenced sample: peripheral blood. These receptor sequences come from a man aged 40-49 years with active or convalescent COVID-19.

This clone was recorded once. This chain connects TRBV27 to TRBJ2-7, with D perhaps TRBD2 (6 bases). Trimming pared 5 bases from V and 4 bases from J, leaving 15 bases between. The CDR3 is 14 amino acids. Per germline, CDR1 MNHEY and CDR2 SMNVEV (reference sequence). The CDR3 bases are TGTGCCAGCAGTCGAACGGTGGGGGGTTACGAGCAGTACTTC. Translation: CASSRTVGGYEQYF.

This chain connects TRBV24-1 to TRBJ2-7; tentatively, D is TRBD1 (6 bases). This CDR3 region has 14 residues. Germline CDR1 and CDR2: KGHDR and SFDVKD. V gave up 4 bases and J gave up 3 bases, with 12 bases separating them. The CDR3 sequence: CATSDTGTNYEQYF. For the CDR3, the DNA is TGTGCCACCAGTGACACCGGGACAAACTACGAGCAGTACTTC.

The chain couples TRBV9 to TRBJ2-1, with D perhaps TRBD2 (5 bases). The CDR3 has 12 residues. V was pared by 3 bases and J by 10 bases, with 11 bases between. Germline V gene sequence: CDR1 SGDLS, CDR2 YYNGEE. The CDR3 is CASSASGKEQFF. As DNA, the CDR3 is TGTGCCAGCAGCGCATCCGGGAAGGAGCAGTTCTTC.

The rearrangement joins TRBV27 to TRBJ1-5, with 12 bases that match TRBD1. Germline trimming cut 8 bases from V and 6 bases from J; bases unmatched to any gene: 14. This CDR3 region has 17 residues. CDR1 MNHEY and CDR2 SMNVEV come from the germline V gene (reference sequence). The CDR3 loop is CASGLLSGTGGSQPQHF. As DNA, the CDR3 is TGTGCCAGCGGACTCCTCAGCGGGACAGGGGGCAGTCAGCCCCAGCATTTT.

This clone appeared a single time. J is TRBJ1-5 and V is TRBV5-5; D gene uncertain. Germline CDR1 is SGHKS and CDR2 is YYEKEE (reference sequence). Trimming left V 4 bases short and J 7 bases short, with 12 bases between. CDR3 size: 13 residues. This chain's CDR3 is CASSAGSDQPQHF. DNA of the CDR3: TGTGCCAGCAGCGCGGGGTCGGACCAGCCCCAGCATTTT.

This sequence joins TRBV7-6 and TRBJ1-4, with a possible D match to TRBD1 (5 bases). CDR3 size: 14 residues. V gave up 2 bases and J gave up 7 bases, with 11 bases separating them. Germline CDR1 reads SGHVS; CDR2 reads FNYEAQ. CDR3 coding DNA: TGTGCCAGCAGCTTAAGGACAAGGGGTGAAAAACTGTTTTTT. This gives the protein CASSLRTRGEKLFF.

The chain carries TRBV29-1 and TRBJ2-6; unclear D gene. CDR1 SQVTM and CDR2 ANQGSEA come from the germline V gene. The ends were cut back, 7 bases at V and 1 base at J, with 11 bases in the middle. This CDR3 contains 14 residues. The CDR3 protein is CSAEVRSGANVLTF. The CDR3 nucleotides are TGCAGCGCCGAGGTGAGATCTGGGGCCAACGTCCTGACTTTC.

CDR3 sequence (DNA): TGTGCCAGCAGCTTACTGGGACAGGGGGCTTCCTATGGCTACACCTTC. Its protein product is CASSLLGQGASYGYTF. The gene calls are TRBV7-9 and TRBJ1-2; TRBD1 matches 12 bases. The germline gives CDR1 SEHNR, CDR2 FQNEAQ (reference sequence). The CDR3 has 16 residues. V dropped 2 bases and J dropped 4; count of bases not matched to a gene: 5.

The chain carries TRBV6-5 and TRBJ2-7, with D tentatively TRBD2 (6 bases). The V gene's germline CDR1 is MNHEY and CDR2 SVGAGI. The CDR3 covers 15 residues. V was pared by 2 bases and J by 0 bases, with 11 bases between. The CDR3, as DNA: TGTGCCAGCAGTTACGCCCAGGGACTCTCCTACGAGCAGTACTTC. Amino acids: CASSYAQGLSYEQYF.

The chain recombines TRBV5-6 with TRBJ1-1, with D possibly TRBD1 on 5 matching bases. Germline CDR1 SGHDT, CDR2 YYEEEE. Trimming left V 0 bases short and J 0 bases short, with 9 bases between. The CDR3 has 15 residues. The CDR3 bases are TGTGCCAGCAGCTTGGGGGGCAGTATGAACACTGAAGCTTTCTTT. Translated: CASSLGGSMNTEAFF.

This clone occurred a few times. The rearrangement uses TRBV3-1 (or the pseudogene TRBV3-2) and TRBJ1-6; possibly TRBD1 for D (6 bases). From germline, CDR1 is LGHDT and CDR2 YNNKEL (reference sequence). V was shortened by 1 base and J by 6 bases, with 10 bases between the two germline ends. The CDR3 consists of 15 residues. The CDR3 loop is CASSQGWDTNSPLHF. The CDR3 bases are TGTGCCAGCAGCCAAGGCTGGGACACTAATTCACCCCTCCACTTT.

V is TRBV12-3 or TRBV12-4 and J is TRBJ1-5; D is uncertain. V gave up 7 bases and J gave up 7 bases, with 14 bases separating them. The CDR3 is made up of 13 amino acids. In DNA, the CDR3 is TGTGCCAGCAACTCGGCGGGTATCCAGCCCCAGCATTTT. It specifies CASNSAGIQPQHF.

This chain joins TRBV12-5 and TRBJ2-2; perhaps TRBD1 as D (6 bases). From germline, CDR1 is LGHNT and CDR2 FRNRAP. Trimming removed 1 base from V and 5 bases from J, with 17 bases in between. This CDR3 has 17 amino acids. The CDR3 sequence: CASGLGSVGQKTGELFF. CDR3 nucleotides: TGTGCTAGTGGTTTGGGGAGTGTCGGACAGAAGACCGGGGAGCTGTTTTTT.

The chain carries TRBV10-1 and TRBJ2-1; 8 nucleotides match TRBD1. The CDR3 consists of 14 residues. Germline assignment: CDR1 WNHNN and CDR2 SYGVQD (reference sequence). The V segment lost 4 bases and the J segment 2 bases; nucleotides outside the gene matches: 1. DNA for the CDR3: TGCGCCAGCAGTGTGGGACAGGCCTACAATGAGCAGTTCTTC. Translated: CASSVGQAYNEQFF.

The chain employs TRBV4-1 and TRBJ2-1, with 7 bases aligning to TRBD2. J was trimmed by 0 bases and V by 4 bases; bases with no gene match: 6. Germline V gene data show CDR1 as MGHRA and CDR2 as YSYEKL. There are 16 residues in the CDR3. Written as DNA, the CDR3 is TGCGCCAGCAGCCTGGCTAGCGGAAACTCCTACAATGAGCAGTTCTTC. The encoded protein is CASSLASGNSYNEQFF.

The gene calls are TRBV18 and TRBJ2-1, with 12 bases aligning to TRBD1. The junction had 12 bases not matched to a gene; V was cut back by 6 bases and J by 0 bases. The CDR3 runs to 19 residues. Germline lookup yields CDR1 KGHSH and CDR2 LQKENI. This CDR3 is CASSPGTGGGDRSYNEQFF. DNA for the CDR3: TGTGCCAGCTCTCCCGGGACAGGGGGCGGTGATCGCTCCTACAATGAGCAGTTCTTC. The whole variable domain, filled in from reference TRBV18 and TRBJ2-1, reads NAGVMQNPRHLVRRRGQEARLRCSPMKGHSHVYWYRQLPEEGLKFMVYLQKENIIDESGMPKERFSAEFPKEGPSILRIQQVVRGDSAAYFCASSPGTGGGDRSYNEQFFGPGTRLTVL.

This clone showed up just a few times. The chain joins TRBV6-4 to TRBJ1-2, with D maybe TRBD1 (6 bases). This CDR3 is built from 16 residues. Trimming took off 2 bases at V and 3 bases at J, with 16 bases between the two ends. Germline CDR1 MRHNA, CDR2 SNTAGT. The CDR3 DNA is TGTGCCAGCAGTGACCCAAGAGACAGGTACCACTATGGCTACACCTTC. Translated: CASSDPRDRYHYGYTF.

As to this clone: This same CDR3 is encoded by further DNA sequences in the sample. This rearrangement joins TRBV30 to TRBJ2-5; D might be TRBD2 (5 bases). CDR1 and CDR2 (germline): GTSNPN, SVGIG (reference sequence). This CDR3 has 13 amino acids. The V end was cut by 0 bases, the J end by 3 bases, with 8 bases between. This CDR3 is CAWSVGEKETQYF. The DNA for the CDR3 is TGTGCCTGGAGTGTCGGGGAGAAAGAGACCCAGTACTTC.

The chain links TRBV28 to TRBJ1-3; a weak D match, TRBD1 (6 bases). Deletions cut 8 bases from V and 4 bases from J, with 12 bases between. The germline V gene has CDR1 MDHEN and CDR2 SYDVKM. The CDR3 covers 13 residues. The CDR3, as DNA: TGTGCCAGCCGCACAGGGTTAGGAAACACCATATATTTT. Its translation: CASRTGLGNTIYF.

The gene calls are TRBV5-1 and TRBJ2-7; the match to TRBD2 covers 8 bases. The CDR3 covers 18 residues. Germline V gene sequence: CDR1 SGHRS, CDR2 YFSETQ. Trimming at V came to 2 bases and at J to 2 bases, leaving 15 bases not matched to a gene. CDR3 bases: TGCGCCAGCAGCTTCCCCCTTCACGTAGCGGGATCCACCTACGAGCAGTACTTC. It encodes CASSFPLHVAGSTYEQYF.

The rearrangement joins TRBV6-5 to TRBJ2-5, with a weak D call TRBD2 (5 bases). The germline V gene encodes CDR1 MNHEY and CDR2 SVGAGI. Trimming pared 2 bases from V and 2 bases from J, leaving 15 bases between. CDR3 length: 16 amino acids. CDR3 in DNA: TGTGCCAGCAGTTACGACGGCAGGAGGACGCAAGAGACCCAGTACTTC. This gives the protein CASSYDGRRTQETQYF.

This clone was seen a single time. The rearrangement joins TRBV6-5 to TRBJ2-1; 7 bases agree with TRBD2. The length of the CDR3 is 13 residues. Germline V CDR1 and CDR2: MNHEY, SVGAGI. With V trimmed by 7 bases and J by 4 bases, 4 bases remained unmatched. The CDR3 DNA follows: TGTGCCAGCACGGCTAGCGGATACAATGAGCAGTTCTTC. It encodes CASTASGYNEQFF.

The chain has TRBV29-1 and TRBJ1-1, with 7 bases aligning to TRBD1. The CDR3 sequence is 13 residues long. The germline V gene encodes CDR1 SQVTM and CDR2 ANQGSEA. Trimming cost V 5 bases and J 3 bases; bases outside gene matches: 6. The CDR3 here is CSVTGADDTEAFF. The CDR3 DNA reads TGCAGCGTTACAGGGGCGGACGACACTGAAGCTTTCTTT.

The chain has TRBV14 and TRBJ1-2, with unresolved D. CDR1 is SGHDN, CDR2 FVKESK, per germline. Trimming pared 4 bases from V and 7 bases from J, leaving 13 bases between. CDR3 length: 13 amino acids. The CDR3 nucleotides read TGTGCCAGCAGCCGCCCCAGGTCTATTGGCTACACCTTC. This sequence encodes CASSRPRSIGYTF.

This rearrangement joins TRBV5-4 to TRBJ1-4, with 9 bases fitting TRBD1. V dropped 4 bases and J dropped 7; count of bases not matched to a gene: 5. CDR3 size: 14 residues. Germline V gene lookup returns CDR1 SGHNT and CDR2 YYREEE (reference sequence). DNA for the CDR3: TGTGCCAGCAGCCCTACAGGGGGCGGTGAAAAACTGTTTTTT. Translating it yields CASSPTGGGEKLFF.

This chain uses TRBV6-5 with TRBJ1-2, with D unclear. V lost 7 bases to trimming and J lost 4 bases, with 4 bases between them. This CDR3 spans 10 amino acids. CDR1 and CDR2 from the germline V gene are MNHEY and SVGAGI. The CDR3 DNA reads TGTGCCAGCAACGGCTATGGCTACACCTTC. Residues: CASNGYGYTF.

This sequence joins TRBV11-2 and TRBJ2-1; TRBD2 agrees at 13 bases. The CDR3 sequence is 16 residues long. J lost 6 bases, V lost 8 bases, and 10 bases had no gene match. Germline values: CDR1 SGHAT, CDR2 FQNNGV. CDR3 DNA: TGTGCCAGCGGCGAACGGGGACTAGCGGGATTCAATGAGCAGTTCTTC. It is translated as CASGERGLAGFNEQFF.

The V call is TRBV20-1, the J call TRBJ2-1; D perhaps matches TRBD1 (6 bases). Germline V CDR1 and CDR2: DFQATT, SNEGSKA (reference sequence). CDR3 length: 15 amino acids. Trimming took off 3 bases at V and 6 bases at J, with 18 bases between the two ends. The CDR3, as DNA: TGCAGTGCTAGTGGGGGACACAGAGAGAGCAATGAGCAGTTCTTC. It specifies CSASGGHRESNEQFF.

This clone was observed once. V usage is TRBV9 and J usage is TRBJ2-2; 7 bases agree with TRBD1. V trimming: 4 bases; J trimming: 6 bases; junction bases outside the gene matches: 6. This CDR3 contains 14 residues. Germline loops: CDR1 SGDLS, CDR2 YYNGEE. The CDR3 nucleotides read TGTGCCAGCAGCCCCGGGACAGTCTCCGGGGAGCTGTTTTTT. Encoded protein: CASSPGTVSGELFF.

The chain employs TRBV5-6 and TRBJ1-1; 7 bases are a match to TRBD1. Germline assignment: CDR1 SGHDT and CDR2 YYEEEE. The CDR3 runs 14 residues. The trim removed 5 bases at V and 0 bases at J, leaving 4 bases unmatched. The CDR3 DNA reads TGTGCCAGCAGTCCCACAGGGGTGAACACTGAAGCTTTCTTT. This gives the protein CASSPTGVNTEAFF.

CDR3 sequence reads: CASSFGPGEAFF. DNA of the CDR3: TGTGCCAGCAGCTTCGGACCAGGGGAGGCTTTCTTT. The chain employs TRBV5-6 and TRBJ1-1, with a weak D call TRBD1 (6 bases). V lost 2 bases and J lost 11, with 13 bases in between. CDR3 length: 12 residues. The germline gives CDR1 SGHDT, CDR2 YYEEEE. Variable domain in full (rest from reference TRBV5-6 and TRBJ1-1): DAGVTQSPTHLIKTRGQQVTLRCSPKSGHDTVSWYQQALGQGPQFIFQYYEEEERQRGNFPDRFSGHQFPNYSSELNVNALLLGDSALYLCASSFGPGEAFFGQGTRLTVV.

The J gene is TRBJ2-3, the V gene TRBV3-1 (or the pseudogene TRBV3-2); D is unresolved. This CDR3 has 14 amino acids. Looked up from germline, CDR1 is LGHDT and CDR2 is YNNKEL (reference sequence). Trimming removed 4 bases from V and 2 bases from J, with 10 bases in between. The CDR3 spells CASSLLGPTDTQYF. CDR3 DNA sequence: TGTGCCAGCAGCCTCCTGGGCCCCACAGATACGCAGTATTTT.